The clone carrying this T cell receptor beta chain was counted at least ten times. The target antigen is unknown. The CDR3 loop spans 15 amino acids. Germline lookup yields CDR1 MDHEN and CDR2 SYDVKM. V lost 3 bases to trimming and J lost 4 bases, with 15 bases between them. Thyroid surgery was performed in patients who had received no treatment beforehand. This sample is drawn from a study of metastatic and nonmetastatic thyroid tumors. As for the study in general: Samples came from malignant and benign thyroid patients, and repertoires were compared across blood and tumor or nodule tissue. Study conclusions and caveats: Patients with malignant thyroid tumors reportedly had significantly higher TCR beta diversity than those with benign nodules, in blood and tumor.

As processed by the authors: The study's classifier, a distant-metastasis tool for papillary thyroid cancer, was built using CDR3 differences across clinicopathological groups. TCRdb re-processed the PCR reads through MiXCR. The authors' filters were not applied to this entry. Of roughly 12,000 clones listed, about 27% are singletons. The sequencing sample was made of adjacent normal tissue. V gene TRBV28 combines with J gene TRBJ1-1; maybe TRBD1 (5 bases). The TCR was taken from a male donor with papillary thyroid cancer or a benign thyroid nodule (not recorded which). Some clones in this sample may be carry-over from other donors' samples. CDR3 residues: CASSLFRGGATEAFF. CDR3 bases: TGTGCCAGCAGTTTGTTCCGGGGAGGGGCCACTGAAGCTTTCTTT.